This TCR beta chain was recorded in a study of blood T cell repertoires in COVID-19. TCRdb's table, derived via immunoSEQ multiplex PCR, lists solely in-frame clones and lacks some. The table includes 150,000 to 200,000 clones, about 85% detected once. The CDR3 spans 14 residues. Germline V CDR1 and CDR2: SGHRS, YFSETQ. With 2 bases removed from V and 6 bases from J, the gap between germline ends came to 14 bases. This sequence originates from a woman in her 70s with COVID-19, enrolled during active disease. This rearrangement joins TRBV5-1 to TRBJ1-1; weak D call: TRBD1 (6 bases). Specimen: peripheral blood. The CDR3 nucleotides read TGCGCCAGCAGCTTCCGGCAAGAGGGGGCTGAAGCTTTCTTT. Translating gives CASSFRQEGAEAFF.